The 31 T cell receptor beta chains below were found in one sample sequenced in a study of naive and memory T cell subsets. Two oligonucleotides, mixed equimolar, formed the beta constant-region primer covering TRBC1 and TRBC2. Nested alpha and beta constant-region primers with the SP2 primer drove four PCR rounds on ligated cDNA. TCRdb reprocessed the UMI-ligation and nested PCR reads with MiXCR, giving one entry per CDR3 protein. The data hold about 120,000 distinct CDR3 sequences, with approximately 37% observed a single time. Specimen: central memory CD4+ T cells from blood. These receptor sequences come from a human donor in good health.

This clonotype was observed a few times. CDR3 sequence reads: CSVEAGQGRYGPQHF. In nucleotides, the CDR3 is TGCAGCGTTGAAGCTGGACAGGGTCGATACGGGCCCCAGCATTTT. The chain links TRBV29-1 to TRBJ1-5, with 8 bases matching TRBD1. The CDR3 has 15 residues. The V and J ends lost 1 base and 9 bases, in that order; junction bases with no gene match: 11. From germline, CDR1 is SQVTM and CDR2 ANQGSEA.

This chain connects TRBV3-1 to TRBJ2-1; the match to TRBD2 covers 11 bases. V lost 1 base, J lost 12 bases, and 5 bases stayed unmatched. CDR3 length: 14 residues. Germline CDR1 reads LGHDT; CDR2 reads YNNKEL (reference sequence). CDR3 nucleotide sequence: TGTGCCAGCAGCCAAGTGTTAGCGGGAGGGCTGCAGTTCTTC. This gives the protein CASSQVLAGGLQFF.

The chain recombines TRBV3-1 with TRBJ1-1, with TRBD1 identical over 11 bases. Germline loops: CDR1 LGHDT, CDR2 YNNKEL (reference sequence). The CDR3 length is 15 residues. V trimming: 4 bases; J trimming: 4 bases; junction bases outside the gene matches: 5. CDR3 coding DNA: TGTGCCAGCAGCCCACACGGGACAGGGGGCACTGAAGCTTTCTTT. This encodes CASSPHGTGGTEAFF.

This clonotype was seen a few times. The chain links TRBV6-5 to TRBJ2-7, with TRBD1 matching over 9 bases. V was pared by 5 bases and J by 6 bases, with 8 bases of the junction left unmatched. Germline lookup yields CDR1 MNHEY and CDR2 SVGAGI. This CDR3 has 14 residues. The CDR3: CASSGGQGRGEQYF. The CDR3 nucleotides read TGTGCCAGCAGTGGCGGACAGGGGAGGGGCGAGCAGTACTTC.

The rearrangement links TRBV6-5 to TRBJ1-2, with 7 bases matching TRBD1. Germline V CDR1 and CDR2: MNHEY, SVGAGI. After removal of 0 bases from V and 6 bases from J, the junction contained 13 bases not matched to a gene. The CDR3 covers 17 residues. In nucleotides, the CDR3 is TGTGCCAGCAGTTACTCGAAATCGAGGGGGCTTTCCCATGGCTACACCTTC. Translated: CASSYSKSRGLSHGYTF.

The chain joins TRBV9 to TRBJ1-6; D gene uncertain. The germline gives CDR1 SGDLS, CDR2 YYNGEE. The CDR3 has 14 amino acids. Trimming cost V 3 bases and J 4 bases, with 8 bases left between them. The CDR3 loop is CASSEGTYNSPLHF. CDR3 sequence (DNA): TGTGCCAGCAGCGAGGGTACATATAATTCACCCCTCCACTTT.

The genes are TRBV5-5 and TRBJ2-7; perhaps TRBD1 as D (6 bases). Per the germline V gene, CDR1 is SGHKS and CDR2 is YYEKEE (reference sequence). V was trimmed by 4 bases and J by 1 base, leaving 15 bases between them. CDR3 length equals 15 residues. The CDR3 nucleotides read TGTGCCAGCAGCGATGGACAGTTGGTGTCCTACGAGCAGTACTTC. Translation: CASSDGQLVSYEQYF.

This clonotype was seen at least ten times. The chain carries TRBV20-1 and TRBJ2-1, with 9 bases that match TRBD2. The germline gives CDR1 DFQATT, CDR2 SNEGSKA (reference sequence). The CDR3 is made up of 14 amino acids. Trimming took 3 bases from V and 3 from J; bases not matched to a gene: 3. As DNA, the CDR3 is TGCAGTGCTAGTGCGGGAGGGGTCTACAATGAGCAGTTCTTC. Amino acids: CSASAGGVYNEQFF.

J is TRBJ2-1 and V is TRBV15; 12 bases are shared with TRBD2. CDR3 length equals 16 residues. The ends lost 4 bases at V and 10 bases at J; junction bases unmatched: 11. CDR1 is LNHNV, CDR2 YYDKDF, per germline (reference sequence). The CDR3 loop reads CATSKGELAGGREQFF. The DNA of the CDR3 is TGTGCCACCAGCAAAGGGGAACTAGCGGGAGGACGAGAGCAGTTCTTC.

The chain is built from TRBV11-2 and TRBJ2-3; D is possibly TRBD1 or TRBD2 (7 bases each). The V end was cut by 4 bases, the J end by 4 bases, with 21 bases between. The CDR3 is 17 residues long. Germline-derived CDR1 and CDR2 are SGHAT and FQNNGV. The CDR3 DNA reads as TGTGCCAGCAGCTCTCGGGTCAAGACAGGGAGGGCAGATACGCAGTATTTT. This gives the protein CASSSRVKTGRADTQYF.

The chain carries TRBV20-1 and TRBJ2-4; the match to TRBD1 covers 9 bases. J gave up 7 bases and V 7 bases, and 11 bases lay outside the gene matches. Per the germline V gene, CDR1 is DFQATT and CDR2 is SNEGSKA (reference sequence). This CDR3 has 14 amino acids. The CDR3 DNA is TGCAGTGTTCAGAAGGGGACAGGGTCCAACATTCAGTACTTC. Protein product: CSVQKGTGSNIQYF.

This clonotype has ten or more counts. The CDR3 DNA follows: TGTGCCAGCAGTGCCGCCGCGGGAGGGCTTGGTGAGCAGTTCTTC. This sequence encodes CASSAAAGGLGEQFF. The rearrangement uses TRBV6-5 and TRBJ2-1; 9 nucleotides match TRBD2. Germline V CDR1 and CDR2: MNHEY, SVGAGI. This CDR3 spans 15 amino acids. V lost 5 bases to trimming and J lost 9 bases; unmatched junction nucleotides: 11.

This clonotype came up a few times. This chain connects TRBV18 to TRBJ1-4, with TRBD1 as a possible D gene (5 bases). The length of the CDR3 is 15 residues. The germline V gene has CDR1 KGHSH and CDR2 LQKENI. The V end was cut by 3 bases, the J end by 7 bases, with 15 bases between. The CDR3 coding sequence is TGTGCCAGCTCACCCGACGAGGGGCAAATTGAAAAACTGTTTTTT. This translates into CASSPDEGQIEKLFF.

The chain uses TRBV3-1 and TRBJ2-7, with 7 nucleotides matching TRBD1. The J segment lost 6 bases and the V segment lost 1 base, leaving 9 bases of the junction unmatched. There are 15 residues in the CDR3. Germline V gene sequence: CDR1 LGHDT, CDR2 YNNKEL (reference sequence). CDR3 bases: TGTGCCAGCAGCCAAGCCTCGGGACAGAGGGGCGAGCAGTACTTC. It is translated as CASSQASGQRGEQYF.

This clonotype has more than one count but fewer than ten. V gene TRBV6-2 or TRBV6-3 combines with J gene TRBJ2-3, with TRBD2 identical over 11 bases. V shed 5 bases, J shed 0 bases, and the junction held 10 bases outside the gene matches. Germline assignment: CDR1 MNHEY and CDR2 SVGEGT. The CDR3 totals 18 residues. The CDR3 sequence is CASSPNRGLAGSTDTQYF. The CDR3, as DNA: TGTGCCAGCAGTCCCAACCGAGGACTAGCGGGCAGCACAGATACGCAGTATTTT.

The V call is TRBV10-3, the J call TRBJ2-2, with TRBD2 identical over 8 bases. J lost 1 base, V lost 8 bases, and 12 bases had no gene match. Germline CDR1 ENHRY, CDR2 SYGVKD. The CDR3 covers 17 residues. The CDR3 DNA sequence: TGTGCCATCTCTCAGTCGTCTAGCGGGCTGAACACCGGGGAGCTGTTTTTT. Translation: CAISQSSSGLNTGELFF.

In its sample, this clonotype was seen once. CDR3 region: CASSHWGVGDTEAFF. CDR3 nucleotide sequence: TGTGCCAGCAGCCACTGGGGCGTAGGGGACACTGAAGCTTTCTTT. V is TRBV11-2 and J is TRBJ1-1, with D possibly matching TRBD1 (5 bases). This CDR3 has 15 amino acids. From germline, CDR1 is SGHAT and CDR2 FQNNGV. The V and J ends lost 5 bases and 3 bases respectively, with 16 bases between them.

Comments on this clonotype: It may be a read error: a sequence one base away is much more abundant. J is TRBJ2-6 and V is TRBV30; 7 bases map to TRBD1. The CDR3 spans 16 residues. CDR1 and CDR2 (germline): GTSNPN, SVGIG (reference sequence). The chain's CDR3 is CAWMGDRISGDNVLTF. As DNA, the CDR3 is TGTGCCTGGATGGGGGACAGAATCTCTGGGGACAACGTCCTGACTTTC.

This rearrangement joins TRBV29-1 to TRBJ1-6, with unresolved D. This CDR3 has 12 residues. Germline-derived CDR1 and CDR2 are SQVTM and ANQGSEA. Between the trimmed V and J ends, which lost 4 bases and 5 bases, there was a span of 6 bases. The CDR3 reads CSVGGDNSPLHF. Written as DNA, the CDR3 is TGCAGCGTTGGTGGGGATAATTCACCCCTCCACTTT.

In this sample, this clonotype turned up a few times. The gene calls are TRBV6-1 and TRBJ2-1; D is perhaps TRBD1 or TRBD2 (7 bases each). V shed 6 bases and J shed 5 bases, with 23 bases lying between them. This CDR3 is built from 17 residues. The germline V gene encodes CDR1 MNHNS and CDR2 SASEGT. The CDR3 DNA reads as TGTGCCAGCAGGAGGGGGGAGGGGGCCATGTTCAACAATGAGCAGTTCTTC. Translation: CASRRGEGAMFNNEQFF.

This clonotype was seen many times. The chain combines TRBV7-3 with TRBJ2-3, with D perhaps matching TRBD2 (6 bases). The V gene lost 1 base and the J gene lost 0 bases, with 11 bases spanning the gap. In germline, CDR1 is SGHTA, CDR2 FQGTGA. The CDR3 totals 16 residues. The CDR3: CASSLRGGVSTDTQYF. CDR3 in DNA: TGTGCCAGCAGCTTAAGAGGCGGGGTTAGCACAGATACGCAGTATTTT. Filled out from reference TRBV7-3 and TRBJ2-3, the complete variable domain reads GAGVSQTPSNKVTEKGKYVELRCDPISGHTALYWYRQSLGQGPEFLIYFQGTGAADDSGLPNDRFFAVRPEGSVSTLKIQRTERGDSAVYLCASSLRGGVSTDTQYFGPGTRLTVL.

J is TRBJ1-6 and V is TRBV27; D might be TRBD1 (6 bases). The germline V and J ends were trimmed by 3 bases and 5 bases, with 8 bases remaining between them. The CDR3 covers 14 residues. CDR1 is MNHEY and CDR2 is SMNVEV in the germline V gene (reference sequence). CDR3 coding DNA: TGTGCCAGCAGTTTCCGGGACAATAATTCACCCCTCCACTTT. Amino acid sequence: CASSFRDNNSPLHF.

The chain combines TRBV20-1 with TRBJ2-3, with 9 positions matching TRBD2. Looked up from germline, CDR1 is DFQATT and CDR2 is SNEGSKA (reference sequence). The J segment lost 6 bases and the V segment lost 5 bases, leaving 15 bases of the junction unmatched. The CDR3 loop spans 16 amino acids. The CDR3 here is CSAGLAGAVRGDTQYF. CDR3 nucleotide sequence: TGCAGTGCTGGGTTAGCGGGAGCCGTTAGGGGGGATACGCAGTATTTT.

The CDR3 DNA reads as TGTGCCAGCAGTTTAAGTTCCGCTCTGAACACTGAAGCTTTCTTT. Protein sequence: CASSLSSALNTEAFF. This chain connects TRBV12-3 or TRBV12-4 to TRBJ1-1; D ambiguous. The CDR3 totals 15 residues. Trimming removed 2 bases from V and 0 bases from J, with 10 bases in between.

This clonotype came up many times. V is TRBV19 and J is TRBJ2-7; no reliable D call. The CDR3 loop spans 14 amino acids. Trimming removed 3 bases from V and 3 bases from J, with 12 bases in between. Germline assignment: CDR1 LNHDA and CDR2 SQIVND (reference sequence). In nucleotides, the CDR3 is TGTGCCAGTAGTATCAACAGAATGAGCTACGAGCAGTACTTC. It yields the protein CASSINRMSYEQYF.

In DNA, the CDR3 is TGTGCCAGCAGTTATGGGACAGGGAACTATGGCTACACCTTC. Translating it yields CASSYGTGNYGYTF. The chain links TRBV6-6 to TRBJ1-2, with 9 bases identical to TRBD1. The CDR3 has 14 residues. Germline V CDR1 and CDR2: MNHNY, SVGAGI (reference sequence). Losses at the gene ends were 3 bases for V and 2 bases for J; bases not matched to a gene: 1.

This rearrangement joins TRBV6-1 to TRBJ2-3; TRBD1 matches 9 bases. Germline-derived CDR1 and CDR2 are MNHNS and SASEGT. This CDR3 region has 15 residues. The ends lost 6 bases at V and 5 bases at J; junction bases unmatched: 9. The CDR3 DNA is TGTGCCAGCAGGACGACAGGGGGGGCGGTAGATACGCAGTATTTT. Its translation is CASRTTGGAVDTQYF.

A few counts support this clonotype. The chain combines TRBV29-1 with TRBJ1-2, with D perhaps matching TRBD1 (6 bases). The germline gives CDR1 SQVTM, CDR2 ANQGSEA. V lost 2 bases and J lost 6, with 13 bases in between. The CDR3 spans 13 residues. For the CDR3, the DNA is TGCAGCGTTGAACGCCGGACAGATGATGGCTACACCTTC. Its translation: CSVERRTDDGYTF.

This clonotype turned up a few times. The rearrangement joins TRBV6-6 to TRBJ1-2; the D is unclear. Germline loops: CDR1 MNHNY, CDR2 SVGAGI (reference sequence). Trimming took 1 base from V and 7 from J, leaving 19 bases between them. The CDR3 consists of 16 residues. This chain's CDR3 is CASSYYGGRGDGGYTF. In nucleotides, the CDR3 is TGTGCCAGCAGTTACTACGGTGGACGCGGGGATGGTGGCTACACCTTC.

The chain recombines TRBV5-5 with TRBJ2-1, with 9 nucleotides matching TRBD1. Germline-derived CDR1 and CDR2 are SGHKS and YYEKEE (reference sequence). CDR3 length: 16 amino acids. Unmatched junction bases numbered 11, after V lost 4 bases and J lost 6 bases. The DNA of the CDR3 is TGTGCCAGCAGCCCCGCCGTCGGACAGGGGCCCAATGAGCAGTTCTTC. Its translation: CASSPAVGQGPNEQFF. Full variable domain (outside the CDR3, taken from reference TRBV5-5 and TRBJ2-1): DAGVTQSPTHLIKTRGQQVTLRCSPISGHKSVSWYQQVLGQGPQFIFQYYEKEERGRGNFPDRFSARQFPNYSSELNVNALLLGDSALYLCASSPAVGQGPNEQFFGPGTRLTVL.

CDR3 region: CASSAAGGSYNEQFF. For the CDR3, the DNA is TGTGCCAGCAGCGCGGCGGGGGGTTCCTACAATGAGCAGTTCTTC. The V call is TRBV9, the J call TRBJ2-1, with 8 bases aligning to TRBD2. V gave up 3 bases and J gave up 1 base; unmatched junction bases: 3. The CDR3 sequence is 15 residues long. Per germline, CDR1 SGDLS and CDR2 YYNGEE.